The present entry profiles one T cell receptor beta chain with its context. This clone showed up just once. Its antigen has not been determined. It has no much larger one-base neighbor in the sample; base qualities were not kept. This specimen belongs to a study of T cell responses to AZD1222 COVID-19 vaccine (dated by TCRdb to the early 2020s). Regarding the study in general: Because spike-specific TCR depth and breadth did not differ between the two schedules, AZD1222 recipients who got a second dose at roughly 4 weeks were pooled with those who got a second dose at roughly 12 weeks. TCR sequencing was performed for 230 to 250 trial participants, of whom about 210 were given two doses of AZD1222 and around 25 were given two doses of MenACWY control vaccine. Trial participants were enrolled by age into subgroups of 18-55, 56-69 and 70-plus years, and roughly 150, 30 and 60 TCR-sequenced participants, respectively, were included in these subgroups.

The time point label here, explained by the study, means: baseline before first vaccination. The vaccinee samples were drawn from two UK trials, COV001 and COV002, one of which was a single-blind randomized controlled phase 2/3 trial testing AZD1222 (ChAdOx1 nCoV-19) in healthy adults. For TCRbeta chain sequencing, PBMC samples from trial participants were taken at day 0 and at day 28 after the second dose. Counted from cysteine to phenylalanine, this CDR3 has 12 amino acids. Only CDR3 DNA remains: 36 bases, in frame from the first base. The germline V gene (reference sequence) supplies CDR1 PRHDT and CDR2 FYEKMQ. V was cut back by 5 bases and J by 6 bases, leaving a gap of 10 bases between them. Broad study findings and their caveats: The vaccine-associated CD4 TCRs covered the entire spike protein, and the dominant responses fell in regions 160-218 and 743-854. The 56-69-year group was small, and its depth increase did not reach significance, likely because of low power. Because no samples from the day 14 peak response were available, repertoires could be characterized only after the peak T cell response. Participants were mostly white British and included more females than males, and it was suggested by the authors that clonal diversity may have been underestimated. Nearly half of unique spike-specific TCRs reportedly recognized epitopes outside regions mutated in the B.1.351 and B.1.1.7 variants. Conclusions about previously exposed vaccinees are limited, since just 6 or 7 AZD1222 recipients were seropositive for SARS-CoV-2 at baseline. After two AZD1222 doses, both the breadth and the depth of spike-specific TCRs were significantly higher than at day 0 and than in MenACWY recipients.

The CDR3 regions of human TCRbeta chains were subjected to immunosequencing. In the source study's methods: TCRs in the repertoires were compared against a reference library of SARS-CoV-2-specific TCRs that had been generated with the MIRA antigen-specificity platform. Breadth was defined as the fraction of unique TCRs that were SARS-CoV-2-associated, and depth was defined as the fraction of total T cells that were SARS-CoV-2-associated. Using the MIRA data, each spike-specific TCR was assigned both to the spike region to which the TCR was reactive and to a CD4 or CD8 class. Log10-transformed breadth and depth values were compared by one-way ANOVA with Sidak's multiple comparisons tests. In its TCRdb copy, this immuneACCESS table keeps in-frame sequences only and misses some clones. Where compared with another copy, unresolved V genes explain less than half of these, and the others have no known cause. V, J and clone size are those of that table, while D and trimming were read from the DNA. The table for this sample lists 120,000 or so clones; less than 90% of them were counted only once. Around 1.5% of the sample is taken by the ten largest.

Recombination linked TRBV13 to TRBJ1-2; the D gene is not confidently resolved. The sequence was obtained from an adult in good health. The source material was peripheral blood, sampled on day 0 of AZD1222 vaccination. DNA sequence: TGTGCCAGCAGCAGTCTTGGGAATGGCTACACCTTC. Translated, it gives CASSSLGNGYTF.